This T cell receptor beta chain derives from a study of CD8 T cells in ankylosing spondylitis (dated by TCRdb to between 2016 and 2019). As for the study more broadly: To find TCR variants linked to disease, the study profiled T cell receptor beta repertoires in ankylosing spondylitis patients and healthy donors. The full study cohort comprised about 24 ankylosing spondylitis patients and 85 to 120 healthy donors. Peripheral blood was sampled, and synovial fluid was also collected from ankylosing spondylitis patients. What the research found in general, with its limitations: According to the report, matched synovial fluid samples from ankylosing spondylitis patients were significantly enriched for the disease-linked clones. Some of the motif variants had been reported before in the synovial fluid and blood of reactive arthritis patients, a finding that suggests common disease-initiation mechanisms. The disease-linked clones had a CD8+ phenotype and were found at relatively low frequencies in peripheral blood. A TCR beta motif of fewer than 10 highly homologous amino acid variants appeared characteristic of blood from ankylosing spondylitis patients.

The germline V gene specifies SGHDN as CDR1 and FVKESK as CDR2. Trimming takes 4 bases off V and 0 bases off J; junction bases not matched to a gene: 6. The CDR3 runs 15 residues from the cysteine to the phenylalanine. Only the CDR3 portion is preserved as DNA: 45 bases, with reading frame beginning at the first base. This clonotype was counted ten times or more. Which antigen it targets is not known. The record has no base qualities; no much larger clone is one base away. Sequencing relied on an Illumina HiSeq 2500. TCR beta libraries were prepared by quantitative 5'-RACE with molecular barcodes. The source study handled its data this way. A new computational method, built on a probabilistic model of VDJ rearrangement, was used to identify disease-linked TCR variants. The public reads were run again by TCRdb, first through fastp at Q25 and then through MiXCR, and only productive beta chains were kept. Each CDR3 protein appears once, grouped with its most common genes and DNA. The V and J calls follow TCRdb's processing rather than the paper's. For this sample the table gives a few hundred thousand distinct CDR3 sequences, of which less than 10% were detected only once. The ten most abundant clones make up approximately 15% of the sample.

The TCR sequence derives from a male donor with ankylosing spondylitis. The source material was blood, either unsorted or a sorted T cell fraction (not recorded which). This receptor chain uses TRBV14 and TRBJ2-7; TRBD1 fits 7 bases in the junction. The CDR3 has the sequence CASSPRTGSSYEQYF. Here is the DNA: TGTGCCAGCAGCCCTCGGACAGGAAGCTCCTACGAGCAGTACTTC.